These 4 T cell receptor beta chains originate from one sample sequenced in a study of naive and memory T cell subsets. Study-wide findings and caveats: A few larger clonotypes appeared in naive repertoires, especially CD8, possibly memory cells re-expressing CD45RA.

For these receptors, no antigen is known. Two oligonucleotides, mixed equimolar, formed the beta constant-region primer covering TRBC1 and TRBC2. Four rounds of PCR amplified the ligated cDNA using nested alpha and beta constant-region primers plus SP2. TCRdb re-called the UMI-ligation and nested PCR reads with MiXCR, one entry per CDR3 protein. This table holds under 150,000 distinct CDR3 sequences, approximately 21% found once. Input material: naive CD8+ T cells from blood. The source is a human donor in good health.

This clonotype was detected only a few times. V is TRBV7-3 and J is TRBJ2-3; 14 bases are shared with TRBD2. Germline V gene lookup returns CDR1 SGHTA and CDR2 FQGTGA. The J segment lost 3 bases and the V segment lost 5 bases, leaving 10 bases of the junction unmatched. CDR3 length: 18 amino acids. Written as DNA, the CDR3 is TGTGCCAGCAGCCTCACCATCGGGACTAGCGGGAGTACAGATACGCAGTATTTT. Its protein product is CASSLTIGTSGSTDTQYF.

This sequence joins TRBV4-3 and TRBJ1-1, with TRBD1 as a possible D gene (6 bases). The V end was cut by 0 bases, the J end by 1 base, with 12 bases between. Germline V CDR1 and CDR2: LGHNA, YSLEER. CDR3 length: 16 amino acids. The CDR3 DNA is TGCGCCAGCAGCCAAGATGGGGGCCAGCCGAACACTGAAGCTTTCTTT. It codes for CASSQDGGQPNTEAFF.

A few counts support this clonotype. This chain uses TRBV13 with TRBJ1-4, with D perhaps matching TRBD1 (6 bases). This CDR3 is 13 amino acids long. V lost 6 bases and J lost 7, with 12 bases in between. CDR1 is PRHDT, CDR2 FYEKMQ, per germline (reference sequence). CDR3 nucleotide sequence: TGTGCCAGCAGACCCAGGGGATCTGAAAAACTGTTTTTT. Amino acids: CASRPRGSEKLFF.

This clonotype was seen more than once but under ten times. The CDR3 reads CASRGVANVYEQYF. CDR3 DNA: TGTGCCAGCAGAGGGGTAGCTAATGTCTACGAGCAGTACTTC. J is TRBJ2-7 and V is TRBV7-9, with D possibly TRBD1 on 5 matching bases. Germline CDR1 and CDR2: SEHNR and FQNEAQ (reference sequence). V was pared by 6 bases and J by 3 bases, with 15 bases between. The CDR3 is made up of 14 amino acids.